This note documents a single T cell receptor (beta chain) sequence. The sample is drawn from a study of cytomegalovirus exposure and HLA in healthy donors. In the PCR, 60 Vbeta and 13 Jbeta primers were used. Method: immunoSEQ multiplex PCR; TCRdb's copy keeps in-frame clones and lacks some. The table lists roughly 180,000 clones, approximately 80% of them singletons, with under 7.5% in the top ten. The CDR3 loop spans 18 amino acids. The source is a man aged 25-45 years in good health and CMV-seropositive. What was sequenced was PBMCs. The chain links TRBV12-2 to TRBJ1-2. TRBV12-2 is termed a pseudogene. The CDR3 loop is CASRTYVNGLSGDYGYTF. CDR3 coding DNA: TGTGCAAGTCGCACCTATGTGAACGGACTGTCCGGGGACTATGGCTACACCTTC.